Listed below are T cell receptor beta chains from one sample, sequenced in a study of T cell responses to AZD1222 COVID-19 vaccine. Profiling relied on immunoSEQ multiplex PCR, and the TCRdb table lists in-frame clones only, not all of them. The data contain about 120,000 clones, 90% of them singletons. Sequencing was performed on peripheral blood, taken on day 0 of MenACWY control vaccination. The receptors stem from an adult in good health. Both conserved end residues are part of each CDR3. A D gene is named only where the DNA matches it firmly. The size entry is marked missing in some rows and otherwise reads once, few, many or a size class.

clone_size: .
j_call: TRBJ1-5
d_call: .
v_call: TRBV28
cdr3_nt: TGTGCCAGCAGTTTAAGCGGGGGGGAAAAGGGAAATCAGCCCCAGCATTTT
cdr3_aa: CASSLSGGEKGNQPQHF

clone_size: .
j_call: TRBJ2-3
d_call: .
v_call: TRBV4-1
cdr3_nt: TGCGCCAGCAGCCAAGATCGTGTCCAGTATTTT
cdr3_aa: CASSQDRVQYF

clone_size: .
j_call: TRBJ1-5
d_call: .
v_call: TRBV28
cdr3_nt: TGTGCCAGCAGATCGGCAGCCTATCAGCCCCAGCATTTT
cdr3_aa: CASRSAAYQPQHF

clone_size: .
j_call: TRBJ2-1
d_call: TRBD2
v_call: TRBV3-1/TRBV3-2
cdr3_nt: TGTGCCAGCAGCCAAACTAGCGGGAGAGGGGATGAGCAGTTCTTC
cdr3_aa: CASSQTSGRGDEQFF

clone_size: .
j_call: TRBJ1-5
d_call: TRBD1
v_call: TRBV6-6
cdr3_nt: TGTGCCAGCAGCCTCGGGACAGTTCAGCCCCAGCATTTT
cdr3_aa: CASSLGTVQPQHF

clone_size: .
j_call: TRBJ2-2
d_call: .
v_call: TRBV5-1
cdr3_nt: TGCGCCAGCAGCTTGATGGGGAACACCGGGGAGCTGTTTTTT
cdr3_aa: CASSLMGNTGELFF

clone_size: .
j_call: TRBJ2-1
d_call: .
v_call: TRBV10-2
cdr3_nt: TGCGCCAGCAGTGAGTACGCAGGGGTCTTATACAATGAGCAGTTCTTC
cdr3_aa: CASSEYAGVLYNEQFF

clone_size: .
j_call: TRBJ1-2
d_call: .
v_call: TRBV27
cdr3_nt: TGTGCCAGCAGTTCGGGCAGGGGCGATGGCTACACCTTC
cdr3_aa: CASSSGRGDGYTF

clone_size: .
j_call: TRBJ2-2
d_call: TRBD1
v_call: TRBV13
cdr3_nt: TGTGCCAGCAGTCTGGGACAGGGATCTTCCGGGGAGCTGTTTTTT
cdr3_aa: CASSLGQGSSGELFF

clone_size: .
j_call: TRBJ2-3
d_call: .
v_call: TRBV28
cdr3_nt: TGTGCCAGCCGGGGGCAGAACACAGATACGCAGTATTTT
cdr3_aa: CASRGQNTDTQYF

clone_size: .
j_call: TRBJ2-7
d_call: TRBD2
v_call: TRBV12-3/TRBV12-4
cdr3_nt: TGTGCCAGCAGTTTTGGGGGGGCCTACGAGCAGTACTTC
cdr3_aa: CASSFGGAYEQYF

clone_size: .
j_call: TRBJ1-1
d_call: .
v_call: TRBV6-1
cdr3_nt: TGTGCCAGCAGTGAAGGATTGTGGGGGGCCACTGAAGCTTTCTTT
cdr3_aa: CASSEGLWGATEAFF

clone_size: .
j_call: TRBJ2-1
d_call: .
v_call: TRBV5-1
cdr3_nt: TGCGCCAGCAGTCAGGATCCGGCCTACAATGAGCAGTTCTTC
cdr3_aa: CASSQDPAYNEQFF

clone_size: .
j_call: TRBJ2-6
d_call: .
v_call: TRBV28
cdr3_nt: TGTGCCAGCAGTTTATCAGAGCCTGGGGCCAACGTCCTGACTTTC
cdr3_aa: CASSLSEPGANVLTF

clone_size: .
j_call: TRBJ2-1
d_call: TRBD2
v_call: TRBV28
cdr3_nt: TGTGCCAGCACGAGACTTACTAGCGCCGCCTACAATGAGCAGTTCTTC
cdr3_aa: CASTRLTSAAYNEQFF

clone_size: .
j_call: TRBJ2-2
d_call: .
v_call: TRBV29-1
cdr3_nt: TGCAGCGTTTCGTCCGGCTTGGACACCGGGGAGCTGTTTTTT
cdr3_aa: CSVSSGLDTGELFF

clone_size: once
j_call: TRBJ2-7
d_call: TRBD2
v_call: TRBV20-1
cdr3_nt: TGCAGTGCTAGTCGCGGGGGGGATGCTTACGAGCAGTACTTC
cdr3_aa: CSASRGGDAYEQYF

clone_size: .
j_call: TRBJ2-1
d_call: .
v_call: TRBV5-1
cdr3_nt: TGCGCCAGCAGCTTGGGAGGGGGGTCAAATGAGCAGTTCTTC
cdr3_aa: CASSLGGGSNEQFF